The present entry profiles one T cell receptor beta chain with its context. The CDR3 has 14 residues. V was clipped by 4 bases and J by 7 bases, with 17 bases between them. The V gene's germline CDR1 is SGHTS and CDR2 YDEGEE. The data were taken from a study of Tregs in tolerant kidney transplant recipients. Using immunoSEQ multiplex PCR, the repertoire was profiled, and TCRdb retains in-frame clones only, with some absent. The table shows hundreds of thousands of clones, with around 82% occurring only once. Unstimulated regulatory T cells (CD4+CD25+CD127-), CD4+CD25- non-regulatory cells, CD4 and CD8 cells were FACS-sorted from thawed PBMCs.

This clonotype was sampled from a human donor in good health. J is TRBJ1-2 and V is TRBV5-8; D gene ambiguous. The specimen sequenced was CD4+ T cells from blood. The CDR3 nucleotides read TGTGCCAGCAGCCAGGACTGGAATAGAGGTGGCTACACCTTC. This translates into CASSQDWNRGGYTF.